The rows below give T cell receptor beta chains drawn from one sample of a study of blood T cell repertoires in COVID-19. Repertoires were generated with immunoSEQ multiplex PCR, while TCRdb's copy carries only in-frame clones and drops some. The sample comprises roughly 35,000 clones, approximately 80% of which are singletons, and 7% to 8.5% rests with the top ten. Sequenced material: peripheral blood. The receptors were gathered from a woman in her sixties with acute or convalescent COVID-19. The CDR3 runs from the conserved cysteine through the conserved F or W. The order of the fields is D gene, J gene, clone size, V gene, CDR3 DNA, CDR3 protein. D genes are given only for firm matches. A row's size may be missing; if present it is once, few, many or a size class.

NA | TRBJ1-1 | NA | TRBV5-6 | TGTGCCAGCAGCAGGTGGGGGCCCAGTGAAGCTTTCTTT | CASSRWGPSEAFF
TRBD1 | TRBJ1-5 | NA | TRBV15 | TGTGCCACCAGCAGAACGACAGGGCAAGGTCAGCCCCAGCATTTT | CATSRTTGQGQPQHF
TRBD1 | TRBJ1-6 | NA | TRBV7-8 | TGTGCCAGCAGCTTAGCGGGACAGGGGAATTCACCCCTCCACTTT | CASSLAGQGNSPLHF
NA | TRBJ1-2 | NA | TRBV5-1 | TGCGCCAGCAGCCCCGAGGGGGTCCGGGCGGATGGCTACACCTTC | CASSPEGVRADGYTF
NA | TRBJ1-3 | NA | TRBV5-1 | TGCGCCAGCAGCTCTTACTCTGGAAACACCATATATTTT | CASSSYSGNTIYF
NA | TRBJ2-2 | NA | TRBV7-9 | TGTGCCAGCCACTACACCGGGGAGCTGTTTTTT | CASHYTGELFF
TRBD1 | TRBJ1-5 | few | TRBV30 | TGTGCCTGGAGTGAGGACAGGGACCTCAATCAGCCCCAGCATTTT | CAWSEDRDLNQPQHF
TRBD1 | TRBJ1-4 | once | TRBV4-1 | TGCGCCAGCAGCCAAGATGACGGGGACAGGGGTTTAAATGAAAAACTGTTTTTT | CASSQDDGDRGLNEKLFF
NA | TRBJ2-3 | NA | TRBV9 | TGTGCCAGCAGCCCTACAACCCTACCGACAGGTTGGAGCACAGATACGCAGTATTTT | CASSPTTLPTGWSTDTQYF
NA | TRBJ2-2 | NA | TRBV2 | TGTGCCAGCAGTGTATTTAGTAACACCGGGGAGCTGTTTTTT | CASSVFSNTGELFF
NA | TRBJ2-5 | NA | TRBV19 | TGTGCCAGTAGTATAGTTGGGGCAGAGACCCAGTACTTC | CASSIVGAETQYF
TRBD1 | TRBJ2-7 | few | TRBV5-1 | TGCGCCAGCAGCTTAGCAGGGACAGGGCACTACGAGCAGTACTTC | CASSLAGTGHYEQYF
NA | TRBJ2-3 | NA | TRBV19 | TGTGCCAGTAGGAGGGGACAAACGATCACAGATACGCAGTATTTT | CASRRGQTITDTQYF
NA | TRBJ2-7 | NA | TRBV6-5 | TGTGCCAGCTTCCTTGGGGGCCTCTCCTACGAGCAGTACTTC | CASFLGGLSYEQYF
NA | TRBJ1-4 | NA | TRBV4-1 | TGCGCCAGCAGCCAAGAGGGGAGGGCTAATGAAAAACTGTTTTTT | CASSQEGRANEKLFF
NA | TRBJ1-6 | NA | TRBV2 | TGTGCCAGCAGTGAACTTCGTTCGGATAATTCACCCCTCCACTTT | CASSELRSDNSPLHF
NA | TRBJ2-5 | once | TRBV12-3/TRBV12-4 | TGTGCCAGCAGTGCCGGAGAGACCCAGTACTTC | CASSAGETQYF
TRBD1 | TRBJ1-2 | NA | TRBV9 | TGTGCCAGCAGCGCCCGGGGACAGGATAACTATGGCTACACCTTC | CASSARGQDNYGYTF
NA | TRBJ1-5 | few | TRBV5-1 | TGCGCCAGCAGCTTTGACAGTGATCAGCCCCAGCATTTT | CASSFDSDQPQHF
NA | TRBJ1-1 | few | TRBV27 | TGTGCCAGCAGTTTAGGGCAAAACACTGAAGCTTTCTTT | CASSLGQNTEAFF
TRBD1 | TRBJ1-3 | NA | TRBV7-9 | TGTGCCAGCAGCTTAGGGACAGGACTCGGAAACACCATATATTTT | CASSLGTGLGNTIYF
TRBD1 | TRBJ2-3 | NA | TRBV5-1 | TGCGCCAGCAGCTTGGGGACAGGGACGCCAGATACGCAGTATTTT | CASSLGTGTPDTQYF
NA | TRBJ1-2 | NA | TRBV7-3 | TGTGCCAGCAGCTTAACTAGGGTGGACAGTGGCTACACCTTC | CASSLTRVDSGYTF
NA | TRBJ1-1 | NA | TRBV19 | TGTGCCAGTAGTATAGATAAAAGGGGGAGCACTGAAGCTTTCTTT | CASSIDKRGSTEAFF
NA | TRBJ2-3 | NA | TRBV5-4 | TGTGCCAGCAGCCCTTCAAGTCGGGGCACAGATACGCAGTATTTT | CASSPSSRGTDTQYF
NA | TRBJ1-2 | few | TRBV6-5 | TGTGCCAGCAGTTACTTTACAGATCCAGGGCGTGAAGGCTACACCTTC | CASSYFTDPGREGYTF